What follows are 26 T cell receptor beta chains derived from one specimen sequenced in a study of cytomegalovirus exposure and HLA in healthy donors. Profiling relied on immunoSEQ multiplex PCR, and the TCRdb table lists in-frame clones only, not all of them. In the table there are 110,000 or so clones, about nine tenths of which are singletons. The sample taken for sequencing was PBMCs. Receptors were obtained from a man aged 18-30 years in good health and CMV-seronegative.

This chain uses TRBV7-9 with TRBJ1-3, with D unresolved. V was clipped by 0 bases and J by 4 bases, with 16 bases between them. Germline CDR1 and CDR2: SEHNR and FQNEAQ (reference sequence). The CDR3 runs to 17 residues. CDR3 DNA: TGTGCCAGCAGCTTAGCTCTACAGCAAGTATCGGGAAACACCATATATTTT. It codes for CASSLALQQVSGNTIYF.

J is TRBJ2-7 and V is TRBV28; 8 bases are shared with TRBD2. J gave up 0 bases and V 7 bases, and 5 bases lay outside the gene matches. This CDR3 spans 14 amino acids. Germline CDR1 and CDR2: MDHEN and SYDVKM. CDR3 region: CASTTGTSSYEQYF. The CDR3 nucleotides are TGTGCCAGCACAACCGGGACTAGCTCCTACGAGCAGTACTTC.

J is TRBJ1-6 and V is TRBV5-1; TRBD1 matches 7 bases. Per the germline V gene, CDR1 is SGHRS and CDR2 is YFSETQ. With V trimmed by 0 bases and J by 8 bases, 8 bases remained unmatched. The CDR3 has 16 residues. The CDR3 region is CASSLGSTGEHSPLHF. CDR3 DNA sequence: TGCGCCAGCAGCTTGGGGAGCACAGGGGAGCATTCACCCCTCCACTTT.

This chain joins TRBV19 and TRBJ1-1; D may be TRBD1 (5 bases). Trimming removed 6 bases from V and 2 bases from J, with 13 bases in between. From germline, CDR1 is LNHDA and CDR2 SQIVND (reference sequence). CDR3 length: 14 residues. The DNA of the CDR3 is TGTGCCAGTAGAACGGACGGACAAAACACTGAAGCTTTCTTT. Protein sequence: CASRTDGQNTEAFF.

J is TRBJ2-4 and V is TRBV5-6, with TRBD1 matching 9 bases. The CDR3 has 15 amino acids. V lost 4 bases and J lost 8; bases outside the gene matches: 10. Looked up from germline, CDR1 is SGHDT and CDR2 is YYEEEE. The CDR3 nucleotides read TGTGCCAGCAGCACACCACAGGGGGCGCTCCACATTCAGTACTTC. It is translated as CASSTPQGALHIQYF.

The chain joins TRBV27 to TRBJ2-1; 13 bases align to TRBD2. Germline V gene data show CDR1 as MNHEY and CDR2 as SMNVEV (reference sequence). This CDR3 spans 16 amino acids. V shed 7 bases and J 10 bases; nucleotides not matched to a gene: 13. Written as DNA, the CDR3 is TGTGCCAGCACCAGCCAGAGGACTAGCGGGAGTGGCGAGCAGTTCTTC. This translates into CASTSQRTSGSGEQFF.

The chain combines TRBV28 with TRBJ1-1, with TRBD1 matching over 9 bases. Germline V CDR1 and CDR2: MDHEN, SYDVKM. The V segment lost 6 bases and the J segment 1 base; nucleotides outside the gene matches: 9. This CDR3 has 16 residues. This chain's CDR3 is CASSLNRGPWNTEAFF. CDR3 bases: TGTGCCAGCAGCCTTAACAGGGGGCCGTGGAACACTGAAGCTTTCTTT.

The chain employs TRBV6-1 and TRBJ2-7, with TRBD2 matching over 9 bases. V dropped 0 bases and J dropped 0; count of bases not matched to a gene: 0. This CDR3 has 15 amino acids. Germline assignment: CDR1 MNHNS and CDR2 SASEGT. This CDR3 is CASSEASGGSYEQYF. CDR3 nucleotides: TGTGCCAGCAGTGAAGCTAGCGGGGGCTCCTACGAGCAGTACTTC.

The CDR3 region has the DNA TGTGCCTGGAGCAGGGACAGAGGCTACGAGCAGTACTTC. It codes for CAWSRDRGYEQYF. This chain connects TRBV30 to TRBJ2-7; 7 nucleotides align to TRBD1. The CDR3 totals 13 residues. Germline V gene data show CDR1 as GTSNPN and CDR2 as SVGIG (reference sequence). J lost 3 bases, V lost 3 bases, and 5 bases had no gene match.

The chain couples TRBV11-3 to TRBJ2-2, with D maybe TRBD2 (6 bases). V gave up 6 bases and J gave up 5 bases, with 7 bases separating them. CDR3 length equals 12 residues. Germline CDR1 and CDR2: SGHNT and YENEEA. The CDR3: CASSRGTGELFF. For the CDR3, the DNA is TGTGCCAGCAGTCGGGGGACCGGGGAGCTGTTTTTT.

This clone was picked up a small number of times. The chain links TRBV10-3 to TRBJ2-3; TRBD2 matches at 9 bases. With 10 bases clipped from V and 4 bases from J, the junction kept 6 bases outside the gene matches. This CDR3 has 13 amino acids. The germline V gene has CDR1 ENHRY and CDR2 SYGVKD. The CDR3, as DNA: TGTGCCACCGGCGGGGGGGGCGCAGATACGCAGTATTTT. Residues: CATGGGGADTQYF.

J is TRBJ2-5 and V is TRBV19; D possibly corresponds to TRBD2 (6 bases). The V end was cut by 5 bases, the J end by 1 base, with 11 bases between. The CDR3 consists of 14 residues. Germline CDR1 and CDR2: LNHDA and SQIVND (reference sequence). The CDR3 protein is CASSPYGSQETQYF. CDR3 nucleotide sequence: TGTGCCAGTAGTCCATACGGGAGCCAAGAGACCCAGTACTTC.

The chain couples TRBV2 to TRBJ1-1; no clear D gene. Germline V lookup: CDR1 SNHLY, CDR2 FYNNEI. V lost 7 bases and J 7 bases, leaving 19 bases between the germline ends. This CDR3 has 14 residues. In DNA form, the CDR3 reads TGTGCCAGCAAAGAACTCAGCGGCCGTGGTGAAGCTTTCTTT. Amino acids: CASKELSGRGEAFF.

The count of this clone is one. The rearrangement links TRBV7-2 to TRBJ2-5; TRBD2 matches at 9 bases. V was pared by 5 bases and J by 5 bases, with 6 bases of the junction left unmatched. This CDR3 contains 14 residues. CDR1 SGHTA and CDR2 FQGNSA come from the germline V gene. The CDR3 bases are TGTGCCAGCAGCCGGGCCGGACTAGCGGAGACCCAGTACTTC. This codes for CASSRAGLAETQYF.

The CDR3: CASSFGDTGGSYEQYF. DNA of the CDR3: TGCGCCAGCAGCTTCGGAGATACAGGGGGCTCCTACGAGCAGTACTTC. This sequence joins TRBV5-1 and TRBJ2-7, with 8 bases lining up with TRBD1. Germline CDR1 reads SGHRS; CDR2 reads YFSETQ. The trim removed 2 bases at V and 0 bases at J, leaving 7 bases unmatched. The CDR3 extends over 16 amino acids.

CDR3 loop: CASSIQGSTYEQYF. CDR3 DNA sequence: TGTGCCAGTAGTATACAGGGGTCTACCTACGAGCAGTACTTC. The chain links TRBV19 to TRBJ2-7, with D maybe TRBD1 (6 bases). This CDR3 is built from 14 residues. V was pared by 2 bases and J by 2 bases, with 10 bases between. Germline assignment: CDR1 LNHDA and CDR2 SQIVND (reference sequence). The variable domain in full, completed from reference TRBV19 and TRBJ2-7, reads DGGITQSPKYLFRKEGQNVTLSCEQNLNHDAMYWYRQDPGQGLRLIYYSQIVNDFQKGDIAEGYSVSREKKESFPLTVTSAQKNPTAFYLCASSIQGSTYEQYFGPGTRLTVT.

With respect to this clone: This specimen includes other DNA sequences encoding the same CDR3. The genes are TRBV28 and TRBJ2-7; 7 nucleotides align to TRBD1. The CDR3 is 13 residues long. The V segment lost 3 bases and the J segment 3 bases; nucleotides outside the gene matches: 2. CDR1 and CDR2 from the germline V gene are MDHEN and SYDVKM. The CDR3 region has the DNA TGTGCCAGCAGTTTGGCAGGGGGCTACGAGCAGTACTTC. It translates to CASSLAGGYEQYF.

The chain recombines TRBV5-8 with TRBJ2-5, with 7 positions matching TRBD1. Germline V gives CDR1 SGHTS, CDR2 YDEGEE. With V trimmed by 4 bases and J by 4 bases, 10 bases remained unmatched. There are 15 residues in the CDR3. DNA of the CDR3: TGTGCCAGCAGCCACTACCAGGGGGTCGGAGAGACCCAGTACTTC. It codes for CASSHYQGVGETQYF.

The genes are TRBV4-2 and TRBJ1-1, with 9 bases fitting TRBD1. Germline V gene data show CDR1 as LGHNA and CDR2 as YNFKEQ. The CDR3 has 19 residues. V lost 3 bases to trimming and J lost 1 base; unmatched junction nucleotides: 15. CDR3 nucleotide sequence: TGTGCCAGCAGCCACACGATATGGGAGACAGGGGGGACGAACACTGAAGCTTTCTTT. As protein: CASSHTIWETGGTNTEAFF.

The J gene is TRBJ2-7, the V gene TRBV28; D gene uncertain. V shed 3 bases and J shed 3 bases, with 12 bases lying between them. The CDR3 is made up of 14 amino acids. Looked up from germline, CDR1 is MDHEN and CDR2 is SYDVKM. Here the CDR3 DNA reads TGTGCCAGCAGTTTGCCCCCCGGGTTCTACGAGCAGTACTTC. It specifies CASSLPPGFYEQYF. Full variable domain (missing parts from reference TRBV28 and TRBJ2-7): DVKVTQSSRYLVKRTGEKVFLECVQDMDHENMFWYRQDPGLGLRLIYFSYDVKMKEKGDIPEGYSVSREKKERFSLILESASTNQTSMYLCASSLPPGFYEQYFGPGTRLTVT.

The chain combines TRBV28 with TRBJ1-2; TRBD1 aligns across 7 bases. CDR3 size: 12 residues. The V gene end was trimmed by 3 bases and the J gene end by 8 bases; junction bases not matched to a gene: 3. Germline CDR1 and CDR2: MDHEN and SYDVKM. CDR3 sequence: CASSFGGGGYTF. The CDR3 DNA is TGTGCCAGCAGTTTTGGAGGGGGCGGCTACACCTTC.

Only a few counts were recorded for this clone. Other DNA sequences in this sample translate to the same CDR3. The CDR3 DNA follows: TGTGCCAGCAGTTTTCTAGGTGGTGACGAGCAGTACTTC. Its protein product is CASSFLGGDEQYF. V gene TRBV27 combines with J gene TRBJ2-7; the D is unclear. The CDR3 consists of 13 residues. Germline V gene sequence: CDR1 MNHEY, CDR2 SMNVEV (reference sequence). Trimming took off 3 bases at V and 5 bases at J, with 11 bases between the two ends.

The CDR3 region has the DNA TGTGCCAGCAGCCCTATCCGACAGGGGAGGAGCACTGAAGCTTTCTTT. This encodes CASSPIRQGRSTEAFF. The chain carries TRBV28 and TRBJ1-1; 8 positions agree with TRBD1. V was pared by 6 bases and J by 4 bases, with 13 bases of the junction left unmatched. Looked up from germline, CDR1 is MDHEN and CDR2 is SYDVKM. The CDR3 totals 16 residues.

The genes are TRBV5-1 and TRBJ2-1, with D perhaps matching TRBD1 (7 bases). The CDR3 is 16 amino acids. Germline V gene lookup returns CDR1 SGHRS and CDR2 YFSETQ. The ends were cut back, 4 bases at V and 1 base at J, with 15 bases in the middle. CDR3 amino acids: CASSPEGQTSYNEQFF. Written as DNA, the CDR3 is TGCGCCAGCAGCCCGGAGGGACAGACATCCTACAATGAGCAGTTCTTC.

This clone was found once. V and J are TRBV28 and TRBJ2-1, with 8 nucleotides matching TRBD2. The germline V gene encodes CDR1 MDHEN and CDR2 SYDVKM. The CDR3 is 16 residues long. The V gene end was trimmed by 3 bases and the J gene end by 5 bases; junction bases not matched to a gene: 9. CDR3 region: CASSFLVRGGNNEQFF. The CDR3 DNA follows: TGTGCCAGCAGTTTCTTAGTTCGGGGGGGGAACAATGAGCAGTTCTTC.

The chain recombines TRBV11-2 with TRBJ1-6; D remains ambiguous. The CDR3 is 16 residues long. Germline CDR1 SGHAT, CDR2 FQNNGV. V was shortened by 1 base and J by 9 bases, with 16 bases between the two germline ends. DNA for the CDR3: TGTGCCAGCAGCTTAGTAACCGTCGGTAGTCGTTCACCCCTCCACTTT. It codes for CASSLVTVGSRSPLHF. The full variable domain, completed using reference TRBV11-2 and TRBJ1-6, is EAGVAQSPRYKIIEKRQSVAFWCNPISGHATLYWYQQILGQGPKLLIQFQNNGVVDDSQLPKDRFSAERLKGVDSTLKIQPAKLEDSAVYLCASSLVTVGSRSPLHFGNGTRLTVT.